Following are 16 T cell receptor beta chains from one sample sequenced in a study of T cell changes during pregnancy in multiple sclerosis. Sequencing was performed with immunoSEQ multiplex PCR; in TCRdb, only in-frame clones are kept and a portion is missing. The table records some 94,000 clones, more than 85% of them present only once. The sequencing used peripheral blood, collected in the first trimester of pregnancy. These TCRs come from a female donor in good health, enrolled as a control in a pregnancy study.

This chain joins TRBV7-9 and TRBJ1-6; possibly TRBD1 for D (5 bases). The CDR3 contains 12 residues. The V gene lost 8 bases and the J gene lost 7 bases, with 9 bases spanning the gap. Germline values: CDR1 SEHNR, CDR2 FQNEAQ (reference sequence). CDR3 protein: CASGSGNSPLHF. The CDR3 nucleotides are TGTGCCAGCGGTTCAGGGAATTCACCCCTCCACTTT.

This chain connects TRBV14 to TRBJ2-1; tentatively, D is TRBD1 (6 bases). This CDR3 spans 11 amino acids. V shed 4 bases and J shed 11 bases, with 9 bases lying between them. Germline CDR1 and CDR2: SGHDN and FVKESK. In DNA form, the CDR3 reads TGTGCCAGCAGCCTCCGGGACAAGCAGTTCTTC. Encoded protein: CASSLRDKQFF.

This chain joins TRBV6-1 and TRBJ1-4, with 8 positions matching TRBD1. The CDR3 length is 14 residues. The germline V gene encodes CDR1 MNHNS and CDR2 SASEGT. V shed 5 bases and J 8 bases; nucleotides not matched to a gene: 7. The CDR3 DNA reads as TGTGCCAGCAGTCCGGACAGGGACGGAGAAAAACTGTTTTTT. This encodes CASSPDRDGEKLFF.

The CDR3 sequence is CASCRGGEGTQYF. CDR3 DNA sequence: TGTGCCAGCTGCCGGGGAGGGGAAGGGACCCAGTACTTC. The gene calls are TRBV5-8 and TRBJ2-5, with TRBD2 matching 7 bases. V lost 7 bases to trimming and J lost 7 bases; unmatched junction nucleotides: 10. The CDR3 loop spans 13 amino acids. Germline loops: CDR1 SGHTS, CDR2 YDEGEE.

The chain uses TRBV6-5 and TRBJ1-6, with D uncertain. Germline V gives CDR1 MNHEY, CDR2 SVGAGI. The CDR3 spans 14 residues. V lost 2 bases and J 7 bases, leaving 9 bases between the germline ends. This CDR3 reads CASSYKRWNSPLHF. The CDR3 DNA sequence: TGTGCCAGCAGTTACAAGAGGTGGAATTCACCCCTCCACTTT.

The rearrangement joins TRBV9 to TRBJ2-2; perhaps TRBD1 as D (5 bases). CDR3 length equals 15 residues. Germline V gene sequence: CDR1 SGDLS, CDR2 YYNGEE. The germline V and J ends were trimmed by 0 bases and 2 bases, with 8 bases remaining between them. CDR3 DNA sequence: TGTGCCAGCAGCGTAGGAGACAGTAACACCGGGGAGCTGTTTTTT. This gives the protein CASSVGDSNTGELFF.

The chain joins TRBV7-9 to TRBJ1-5, with unresolved D. CDR1 is SEHNR and CDR2 is FQNEAQ in the germline V gene (reference sequence). V was trimmed by 5 bases and J by 1 base, leaving 12 bases between them. CDR3 size: 15 residues. The CDR3 reads CASSGWEGSNQPQHF. The CDR3 coding sequence is TGTGCCAGCAGCGGTTGGGAGGGAAGCAATCAGCCCCAGCATTTT. The full variable domain, with the rest looked up from reference TRBV7-9 and TRBJ1-5, is DTGVSQNPRHKITKRGQNVTFRCDPISEHNRLYWYRQTLGQGPEFLTYFQNEAQLEKSRLLSDRFSAERPKGSFSTLEIQRTEQGDSAMYLCASSGWEGSNQPQHFGDGTRLSIL.

The chain recombines TRBV5-1 with TRBJ2-1; 7 bases agree with TRBD1. Trimming took 3 bases from V and 0 from J; bases not matched to a gene: 6. This CDR3 region has 16 residues. Looked up from germline, CDR1 is SGHRS and CDR2 is YFSETQ. The CDR3, as DNA: TGCGCCAGCAGCTCCCGGGACAGCTTCTCCTACAATGAGCAGTTCTTC. Translated, it gives CASSSRDSFSYNEQFF. The variable domain in full, completed from reference TRBV5-1 and TRBJ2-1, reads KAGVTQTPRYLIKTRGQQVTLSCSPISGHRSVSWYQQTPGQGLQFLFEYFSETQRNKGNFPGRFSGRQFSNSRSEMNVSTLELGDSALYLCASSSRDSFSYNEQFFGPGTRLTVL.

The genes are TRBV15 and TRBJ2-7; 9 nucleotides align to TRBD1. Germline V gene data show CDR1 as LNHNV and CDR2 as YYDKDF (reference sequence). The CDR3 runs 15 residues. V was pared by 4 bases and J by 5 bases, with 9 bases of the junction left unmatched. CDR3 region: CATSTPGTGQHEQYF. Here the CDR3 DNA reads TGTGCCACCAGCACCCCCGGGACAGGGCAACACGAGCAGTACTTC. Using reference TRBV15 and TRBJ2-7 for the parts outside the CDR3, the full variable domain is DAMVIQNPRYQVTQFGKPVTLSCSQTLNHNVMYWYQQKSSQAPKLLFHYYDKDFNNEADTPDNFQSRRPNTSFCFLDIRSPGLGDTAMYLCATSTPGTGQHEQYFGPGTRLTVT.

V usage is TRBV4-3 and J usage is TRBJ2-6; D ambiguous. V was trimmed by 3 bases and J by 1 base, leaving 13 bases between them. Germline V gene lookup returns CDR1 LGHNA and CDR2 YSLEER. CDR3 length: 17 residues. The CDR3 loop is CASSQGDEASGANVLTF. The CDR3 DNA follows: TGCGCCAGCAGCCAGGGCGACGAAGCTTCTGGGGCCAACGTCCTGACTTTC.

The chain recombines TRBV7-8 with TRBJ2-7, with TRBD2 matching over 9 bases. The J segment lost 5 bases and the V segment lost 5 bases, leaving 10 bases of the junction unmatched. Germline loops: CDR1 SGHVS, CDR2 FQNEAQ. This CDR3 has 15 residues. CDR3 coding DNA: TGTGCCAGCAGCCCATCGGGCGGGGGGGCCCACGAGCAGTACTTC. This gives the protein CASSPSGGGAHEQYF.

The V call is TRBV28, the J call TRBJ2-7; 8 nucleotides line up with TRBD1. This CDR3 is 17 amino acids long. V dropped 5 bases and J dropped 3; count of bases not matched to a gene: 15. Germline CDR1 MDHEN, CDR2 SYDVKM. The CDR3 nucleotides read TGTGCCAGCAGTCTACTAAAAACCGGGACAGGAGACTACGAGCAGTACTTC. This gives the protein CASSLLKTGTGDYEQYF.

This chain's CDR3 is CASSPREKANYGYTF. Here the CDR3 DNA reads TGTGCCAGCAGCCCCCGGGAGAAGGCTAACTATGGCTACACCTTC. V is TRBV4-2 and J is TRBJ1-2; D gene unclear. This CDR3 comprises 15 residues. Germline CDR1 is LGHNA and CDR2 is YNFKEQ. With 4 bases removed from V and 0 bases from J, the gap between germline ends came to 12 bases.

The CDR3 reads CASSYDMGQAFF. CDR3 nucleotide sequence: TGTGCCAGCAGTTACGACATGGGCCAAGCTTTCTTT. The V call is TRBV6-5, the J call TRBJ1-1; no reliable D call. V dropped 2 bases and J dropped 9 bases, with 10 bases sitting between them. In germline, CDR1 is MNHEY, CDR2 SVGAGI. The CDR3 sequence is 12 residues long.

This clone was detected once. This sequence joins TRBV9 and TRBJ1-1; no clear D gene. V lost 0 bases to trimming and J lost 5 bases, with 11 bases between them. In germline, CDR1 is SGDLS, CDR2 YYNGEE. The CDR3 runs to 14 residues. In DNA, the CDR3 is TGTGCCAGCAGCGTAGGCCATTTAGAGACTGAAGCTTTCTTT. Encoded protein: CASSVGHLETEAFF. Drawing the rest from reference TRBV9 and TRBJ1-1, the complete variable domain is DSGVTQTPKHLITATGQRVTLRCSPRSGDLSVYWYQQSLDQGLQFLIQYYNGEERAKGNILERFSAQQFPDLHSELNLSSLELGDSALYFCASSVGHLETEAFFGQGTRLTVV.

This clone was counted once. In nucleotides, the CDR3 is TGTGCCAGCAGCTTACGGGGACTAGCGGAGACCCAGTACTTC. The encoded protein is CASSLRGLAETQYF. The chain combines TRBV7-3 with TRBJ2-5; 10 positions agree with TRBD2. This CDR3 contains 14 residues. V lost 2 bases to trimming and J lost 5 bases; unmatched junction nucleotides: 2. Germline-derived CDR1 and CDR2 are SGHTA and FQGTGA.